This entry concerns a single TCR beta chain. Assay: immunoSEQ multiplex PCR; the TCRdb copy retains only in-frame clones and omits some. The sample consists of roughly 100,000 clones, approximately 82% of them appearing once. This record comes from a study of blood T cell repertoires in COVID-19. Germline V gene lookup returns CDR1 LNHDA and CDR2 SQIVND (reference sequence). The CDR3 consists of 14 residues. Trimming removed 4 bases at V and 3 bases at J, with 10 bases between. The origin of this receptor is a man in his 70s with acute or convalescent COVID-19. What was sequenced was peripheral blood. This chain uses TRBV19 with TRBJ1-5, with a weak D call TRBD1 (5 bases). The CDR3 coding sequence is TGTGCCAGTAGTAAGAGACAGATCAATCAGCCCCAGCATTTT. Its translation: CASSKRQINQPQHF.